These T cell receptor beta chains were read from a single sample in a study of blood T cell repertoires in COVID-19. Only in-frame clones appear in the TCRdb table, and some are missing; sequencing was by immunoSEQ multiplex PCR. This table holds approximately 190,000 clones, over 75% found once. Sequencing used peripheral blood. These receptors came from a woman aged 40-49 years who had recovered from COVID-19. The CDR3 runs from the conserved cysteine through the conserved F or W. D genes are given only for firm matches. Some rows have no size entry. The others give once, few or many, or a class for an expanded clone.

abundance	j_gene	d_gene	len	v_gene	CDR3nt	CDR3aa
-	TRBJ1-5	-	13	TRBV7-2	TGTGCCAGCAGCCCGTCAGGGGATCAGCCCCAGCATTTT	CASSPSGDQPQHF
few	TRBJ2-2	TRBD2	16	TRBV7-9	TGTGCCAGCAGCTTTCCGGGACTAGCGGGCACCGGGGAGCTGTTTTTT	CASSFPGLAGTGELFF
once	TRBJ1-2	-	14	TRBV28	TGTGCCAGCAGTCCGCAACTAGCTAACTATGGCTACACCTTC	CASSPQLANYGYTF
once	TRBJ2-7	TRBD2	15	TRBV5-5	TGTGCCAGCAGCACCATTGGACTAGCGGGAGATCCACAGTACTTC	CASSTIGLAGDPQYF
-	TRBJ1-1	-	14	TRBV19	TGTGCCAGTCGACAGCACCATAAGAACACTGAAGCTTTCTTT	CASRQHHKNTEAFF
-	TRBJ2-1	-	13	TRBV7-3	TGTGCCAGCAGCTCCCGACAGGAAGGTGAGCAGTTCTTC	CASSSRQEGEQFF
-	TRBJ2-3	-	13	TRBV6-5	TGTGCCAGCAGTTCTAGACTTGGAGATACGCAGTATTTT	CASSSRLGDTQYF
-	TRBJ1-4	-	13	TRBV30	TGTGCCTGGAGTGAACAGCCGAATGAAAAACTGTTTTTT	CAWSEQPNEKLFF
-	TRBJ1-2	TRBD1	14	TRBV6-5	TGTGCCAGCTTTTCCTCCGGGACAGCCTATGGCTACACCTTC	CASFSSGTAYGYTF
many	TRBJ2-5	-	16	TRBV21-1	TGTGCCAGCAGCTCCCCGGGACTAGCGGGAGTGGAGACCCAGTACTTC	CASSSPGLAGVETQYF
-	TRBJ2-1	-	13	TRBV7-3	TGTGCCAGCAGCTTAGCCCTGGGGGGTGAGCAGTTCTTC	CASSLALGGEQFF
-	TRBJ2-7	-	13	TRBV3-1/TRBV3-2	TGTGCCAGCAGCCAAGGTAATACGAGGGATCAGTACTTC	CASSQGNTRDQYF
-	TRBJ2-7	-	15	TRBV28	TGTGCCAGCAGTTTGTCTCCGGGCAGGGGCTACGAGCAGTACTTC	CASSLSPGRGYEQYF
-	TRBJ2-1	-	14	TRBV2	TGTGCCAGCTGCCCAGGGATGGTCTACAATGAGCAGTTCTTC	CASCPGMVYNEQFF
-	TRBJ2-7	-	15	TRBV2	TGTGCCAGCAATTGGTTACCGGGACAATTCTACGAGCAGTACTTC	CASNWLPGQFYEQYF
-	TRBJ2-3	-	14	TRBV3-1/TRBV3-2	TGTGCCAGCAGCCACGGGGGTGGCACAGATACGCAGTATTTT	CASSHGGGTDTQYF
-	TRBJ1-1	TRBD1	12	TRBV2	TGTGCCAGCAGGGACAGGGGGCCTGAAGCTTTCTTT	CASRDRGPEAFF
-	TRBJ2-1	TRBD2	18	TRBV5-1	TGCGCCAGCAGCTTGGGGACTAGCGGGAGGGCCTTCCACAATGAGCAGTTCTTC	CASSLGTSGRAFHNEQFF
-	TRBJ2-1	TRBD1	18	TRBV7-9	TGTGCCAGCAGCTTATTACATCGGGGGGACAGGGTTGTAAATGAGCAGTTCTTC	CASSLLHRGDRVVNEQFF
-	TRBJ2-3	-	14	TRBV6-5	TGTGCCACCTATCCCGGGACACTCTCCGGAGGGCAGTATTTT	CATYPGTLSGGQYF
-	TRBJ2-4	TRBD2	19	TRBV4-3	TGCGCCAGCAGCCAAGTTGCCCCAGGGGTGGTAGCGGGAGGGGACATTCAGTACTTC	CASSQVAPGVVAGGDIQYF
-	TRBJ2-1	-	15	TRBV27	TGTGCCAGCCGCTCAAGTACTAGCTCCTACAATGAGCAGTTCTTC	CASRSSTSSYNEQFF
-	TRBJ2-3	TRBD2	14	TRBV2	TGTGCCAGCAAGCGCGCGGGGGGCACAGATACGCAGTATTTT	CASKRAGGTDTQYF
-	TRBJ1-3	TRBD1	16	TRBV5-1	TGCGCCAGCAAAGGGGACAGGGGAGAATCTGGAAACACCATATATTTT	CASKGDRGESGNTIYF
-	TRBJ2-5	-	14	TRBV29-1	TGCAGCGTTGCATTGCCAGGGGTAGAAGAGACCCAGTACTTC	CSVALPGVEETQYF
-	TRBJ1-5	-	11	TRBV6-6	TGTGCCAGCAGTTCGGGACAGCCCCAGCATTTT	CASSSGQPQHF
once	TRBJ2-5	-	14	TRBV6-1	TGTGCCAGCAGTGAAAACCCAGGGGTGGAGACCCAGTACTTC	CASSENPGVETQYF
few	TRBJ2-2	-	16	TRBV6-5	TGTGCCAGCAGTTACGTCAGTAGCCCGAACACCGGGGAGCTGTTTTTT	CASSYVSSPNTGELFF
-	TRBJ2-5	-	15	TRBV21-1	TGTGCCAGCAGGTACACTCCAGGGGTTCGAGAGACCCAGTACTTC	CASRYTPGVRETQYF
-	TRBJ2-7	TRBD1	13	TRBV12-3/TRBV12-4	TGTGCCATAGGGACAGGGGATGGCTACGAGCAGTACTTC	CAIGTGDGYEQYF
-	TRBJ1-5	-	13	TRBV19	TGTGCCAGTAGTGCCGCAGGCAATCAGCCCCAGCATTTT	CASSAAGNQPQHF
-	TRBJ2-1	-	11	TRBV29-1	TGCAGCCCGATTCGAGGGAATGAGCAGTTCTTC	CSPIRGNEQFF
-	TRBJ1-3	TRBD1	13	TRBV6-5	TGTGCCAGCACCGGGACAGGGGGAAACACCATATATTTT	CASTGTGGNTIYF
-	TRBJ2-5	-	15	TRBV27	TGTGCCAGCAGTTTATCCGGCGCGGTATGGGAGACCCAGTACTTC	CASSLSGAVWETQYF
-	TRBJ2-7	-	14	TRBV6-5	TGTGCCAGCAGGCGACAGGAGGTCGCCTACGAGCAGTACTTC	CASRRQEVAYEQYF
-	TRBJ2-2	TRBD2	17	TRBV7-9	TGTGCCAGCGGGACTAGCGGGAGGGCCGTAAACACCGGGGAGCTGTTTTTT	CASGTSGRAVNTGELFF
-	TRBJ2-7	-	16	TRBV4-1	TGCGCCAGCAGCCAAGATCCCACGTTCGGGGGCTACGAGCAGTACTTC	CASSQDPTFGGYEQYF
-	TRBJ2-7	TRBD1	16	TRBV7-2	TGTGCCAGCAGCCTAATCCCCGGACAGGGGGGCTACGAGCAGTACTTC	CASSLIPGQGGYEQYF
-	TRBJ2-5	TRBD2	16	TRBV18	TGTGCCAGCTCACCTAATAGAGCGGGAGCGAGTCAGACCCAGTACTTC	CASSPNRAGASQTQYF
-	TRBJ2-7	TRBD1	14	TRBV27	TGTGCCAGCAGTCCTCGGACAGGGATGAACGAGCAGTACTTC	CASSPRTGMNEQYF
-	TRBJ2-7	-	16	TRBV28	TGTGCCAGCATTACCAACCGGGTACAGGGAGTGGGTGAGCAGTACTTC	CASITNRVQGVGEQYF